A single sample is the source of the 20 T cell receptor beta chains below, sequenced in a study of shared clonotypes between healthy human individuals. Naive CD8 cells were CD45RO-negative, positively selected for CCR7, excluding terminally differentiated effector memory CD45RA+ cells. Sequencing used immunoSEQ multiplex PCR; TCRdb keeps in-frame clones, though not all of them. The profile shows roughly 2.1 million clones, approximately 94% of them singletons. Sequenced: naive CD8+ T cells from PBMCs. The source of these receptors is a man younger than 35 in good health. Some clones in this sample may be carry-over from other donors' samples.

The rearrangement links TRBV19 to TRBJ2-7; 8 nucleotides line up with TRBD1. CDR3 size: 15 residues. The V gene's germline CDR1 is LNHDA and CDR2 SQIVND (reference sequence). V lost 5 bases and J lost 2; bases outside the gene matches: 8. The DNA of the CDR3 is TGTGCCAGTAGTGAGGGACAGGATGTCGCCTACGAGCAGTACTTC. The encoded protein is CASSEGQDVAYEQYF. Full variable domain (remainder filled in from reference TRBV19 and TRBJ2-7): DGGITQSPKYLFRKEGQNVTLSCEQNLNHDAMYWYRQDPGQGLRLIYYSQIVNDFQKGDIAEGYSVSREKKESFPLTVTSAQKNPTAFYLCASSEGQDVAYEQYFGPGTRLTVT.

This rearrangement joins TRBV29-1 to TRBJ2-7; 10 nucleotides align to TRBD1. Per the germline V gene, CDR1 is SQVTM and CDR2 is ANQGSEA. This CDR3 has 14 amino acids. The V and J ends lost 5 bases and 6 bases, in that order; junction bases with no gene match: 10. The CDR3 bases are TGCAGCGTTTACCGGGACAGGGGACTCGGCGAGCAGTACTTC. Amino acids: CSVYRDRGLGEQYF.

As regards this clone: Distinct nucleotide sequences in the sample also encode this CDR3. The genes are TRBV14 and TRBJ2-1, with D tentatively TRBD2 (6 bases). This CDR3 is 14 amino acids long. V lost 0 bases, J lost 4 bases, and 7 bases lay in between. Germline CDR1 is SGHDN and CDR2 is FVKESK. The DNA for the CDR3 is TGTGCCAGCAGCCAAGAAGGGACTTACAATGAGCAGTTCTTC. Amino acids: CASSQEGTYNEQFF.

This rearrangement joins TRBV2 to TRBJ2-1; 9 positions match TRBD2. The CDR3 consists of 14 residues. Germline loops: CDR1 SNHLY, CDR2 FYNNEI. Trimming took 3 bases from V and 8 from J; bases not matched to a gene: 5. The CDR3 DNA reads TGTGCCAGCAGTGATCTAGCGGGAAGTTATGAGCAGTTCTTC. Translating gives CASSDLAGSYEQFF.

This clone was seen just once. The chain recombines TRBV28 with TRBJ1-2; perhaps TRBD1 as D (6 bases). The V gene's germline CDR1 is MDHEN and CDR2 SYDVKM. The CDR3 sequence is 13 residues long. Deletions cut 2 bases from V and 9 bases from J, with 13 bases between. The CDR3 DNA is TGTGCCAGCAGTTTAGAGGGGACATTGAGCTACACCTTC. Translated: CASSLEGTLSYTF.

As to this clone: Other DNA sequences of this sample code for an identical CDR3. The chain employs TRBV10-3 and TRBJ2-7, with D possibly being TRBD1 or TRBD2 (5 bases each). Germline lookup yields CDR1 ENHRY and CDR2 SYGVKD. This CDR3 has 13 amino acids. V was shortened by 6 bases and J by 4 bases, with 13 bases between the two germline ends. CDR3 protein: CAISPGQGYEQYF. The CDR3 DNA reads TGTGCCATCAGCCCGGGGCAGGGATACGAGCAGTACTTC.

V is TRBV12-5 and J is TRBJ2-7; possibly TRBD1 for D (5 bases). This CDR3 contains 12 residues. Trimming removed 6 bases at V and 2 bases at J, with 8 bases between. CDR1 is LGHNT, CDR2 FRNRAP, per germline. CDR3 loop: CASGKTAYEQYF. The CDR3 DNA follows: TGTGCTAGTGGCAAGACAGCCTACGAGCAGTACTTC. The full variable domain, rest sourced from reference TRBV12-5 and TRBJ2-7, is DARVTQTPRHKVTEMGQEVTMRCQPILGHNTVFWYRQTMMQGLELLAYFRNRAPLDDSGMPKDRFSAEMPDATLATLKIQPSEPRDSAVYFCASGKTAYEQYFGPGTRLTVT.

On this clone: This specimen includes other DNA sequences encoding the same CDR3. The chain employs TRBV6-5 and TRBJ2-7, with 8 positions matching TRBD2. The ends lost 2 bases at V and 0 bases at J; junction bases unmatched: 0. This CDR3 has 14 residues. Germline V gives CDR1 MNHEY, CDR2 SVGAGI. The CDR3 nucleotides read TGTGCCAGCAGTTACGCGGGGGGCTCCTACGAGCAGTACTTC. Its protein is CASSYAGGSYEQYF.

This sequence joins TRBV28 and TRBJ2-5; unclear D gene. Trimming took off 2 bases at V and 1 base at J, with 8 bases between the two ends. Germline assignment: CDR1 MDHEN and CDR2 SYDVKM. CDR3 length equals 14 residues. CDR3 protein: CASSLPGSQETQYF. Written as DNA, the CDR3 is TGTGCCAGCAGTTTACCCGGGTCCCAAGAGACCCAGTACTTC.

Worth noting for this clone: Other DNA sequences from this sample encode an identical CDR3 as well. The rearrangement links TRBV9 to TRBJ2-1; no clear D. There are 12 residues in the CDR3. From germline, CDR1 is SGDLS and CDR2 YYNGEE. The V end was cut by 3 bases, the J end by 1 base, with 2 bases between. CDR3 amino acids: CASSGSYNEQFF. DNA for the CDR3: TGTGCCAGCAGCGGTTCCTACAATGAGCAGTTCTTC.

The CDR3, as DNA: TGCGCCAGCAGCTTGAGTTCTCGGGACAGGGGGCCAACAGATACGCAGTATTTT. Its translation: CASSLSSRDRGPTDTQYF. The J gene is TRBJ2-3, the V gene TRBV5-1; 12 positions match TRBD1. With V trimmed by 1 base and J by 3 bases, 9 bases remained unmatched. Germline assignment: CDR1 SGHRS and CDR2 YFSETQ. The CDR3 extends over 18 amino acids. The full variable domain, completed using reference TRBV5-1 and TRBJ2-3, is KAGVTQTPRYLIKTRGQQVTLSCSPISGHRSVSWYQQTPGQGLQFLFEYFSETQRNKGNFPGRFSGRQFSNSRSEMNVSTLELGDSALYLCASSLSSRDRGPTDTQYFGPGTRLTVL.

The rearrangement links TRBV7-2 to TRBJ2-1; 10 positions match TRBD1. The V and J ends lost 5 bases and 4 bases, in that order; junction bases with no gene match: 5. The germline V gene encodes CDR1 SGHTA and CDR2 FQGNSA. The CDR3 is made up of 15 amino acids. As DNA, the CDR3 is TGTGCCAGCAGCCTGACAGGGGGCCAATACAATGAGCAGTTCTTC. Its protein is CASSLTGGQYNEQFF.

The V call is TRBV18, the J call TRBJ2-7; D may be TRBD1 (6 bases). The germline gives CDR1 KGHSH, CDR2 LQKENI. Deletions cut 5 bases from V and 5 bases from J, with 19 bases between. CDR3 length: 15 residues. The CDR3 is CASSLNRVGAHEQYF. As DNA, the CDR3 is TGTGCCAGCTCATTAAACAGGGTTGGGGCCCACGAGCAGTACTTC.

The V gene is TRBV11-2, the J gene TRBJ2-7; D unresolved. V shed 1 base and J shed 3 bases, with 10 bases lying between them. Germline values: CDR1 SGHAT, CDR2 FQNNGV. This CDR3 has 14 residues. The CDR3 nucleotides are TGTGCCAGCAGCTTAGTTGCACAAAACTACGAGCAGTACTTC. As protein: CASSLVAQNYEQYF.

The gene calls are TRBV27 and TRBJ2-5, with D tentatively TRBD1 or TRBD2 (5 bases each). The CDR3 spans 14 residues. In germline, CDR1 is MNHEY, CDR2 SMNVEV (reference sequence). V was clipped by 3 bases and J by 3 bases, with 11 bases between them. The CDR3 nucleotides are TGTGCCAGCAGTTTGTATCGAGGGGAAGAGACCCAGTACTTC. Translated: CASSLYRGEETQYF.

The V call is TRBV7-3, the J call TRBJ2-2; D possibly corresponds to TRBD2 (6 bases). The CDR3 runs 15 residues. Germline CDR1 and CDR2: SGHTA and FQGTGA. Deletions cut 1 base from V and 3 bases from J, with 9 bases between. CDR3 in DNA: TGTGCCAGCAGCTTAAGGGGAGGACACACCGGGGAGCTGTTTTTT. Amino acid sequence: CASSLRGGHTGELFF.

A note on this clone: A much larger clone lies one base from this, so it may be a read error. The chain employs TRBV5-1 and TRBJ2-1; the match to TRBD1 covers 8 bases. This CDR3 is built from 14 residues. V lost 4 bases, J lost 1 base, and 1 base stayed unmatched. CDR1 SGHRS and CDR2 YFSETQ come from the germline V gene. The CDR3 reads CASSGQGSYNEQFF. The CDR3 DNA sequence: TGCGCCAGCAGCGGACAGGGTTCCTACAATGAGCAGTTCTTC.

This clone was counted a single time. This CDR3 is also generated by other DNA sequences in the sample. J is TRBJ2-3 and V is TRBV28, with 8 bases aligning to TRBD1. Germline V gene sequence: CDR1 MDHEN, CDR2 SYDVKM. The CDR3 is made up of 14 amino acids. Trimming cost V 5 bases and J 1 base; bases outside gene matches: 2. The CDR3 DNA reads TGTGCCAGCAGTCTGACAGGGGGCACAGATACGCAGTATTTT. This gives the protein CASSLTGGTDTQYF.

The chain couples TRBV19 to TRBJ1-2; perhaps TRBD1 as D (6 bases). The CDR3 spans 15 residues. V dropped 3 bases and J dropped 4 bases, with 15 bases sitting between them. The V gene's germline CDR1 is LNHDA and CDR2 SQIVND (reference sequence). CDR3 bases: TGTGCCAGTAGTATGCCAGGGGTAGGAGGCTATGGCTACACCTTC. Translating it yields CASSMPGVGGYGYTF.

The chain joins TRBV9 to TRBJ2-7; weak D call: TRBD1 (6 bases). Germline values: CDR1 SGDLS, CDR2 YYNGEE. Trimming removed 0 bases at V and 0 bases at J, with 10 bases between. This CDR3 spans 15 amino acids. The chain's CDR3 is CASSVDAGVSYEQYF. The DNA for the CDR3 is TGTGCCAGCAGCGTAGACGCAGGGGTCTCCTACGAGCAGTACTTC.